This TCR beta chain emerged from a study of Graves' ophthalmopathy and Graves' hyperthyroidism (dated by TCRdb to about 2018). Describing the broader study: Peripheral blood was collected at initial diagnosis, prior to any treatment. An independent validation cohort was composed of around 19 hyperthyroidism patients and around 16 patients who later progressed from hyperthyroidism to ophthalmopathy. In total, under 150 blood samples were TCR-sequenced: 40 to 45 ophthalmopathy, some 75 hyperthyroidism and approximately 17 hyperthyroidism-to-ophthalmopathy patients. The 80 to 100 discovery patients were randomly divided into training and test sets at a 7:3 ratio. To explore V-J signatures that distinguish ophthalmopathy from hyperthyroidism, a discovery set of more than 90 patients was enrolled, made up of 43 with ophthalmopathy and some 56 with stable hyperthyroidism. To tell Graves' ophthalmopathy apart from Graves' hyperthyroidism, and to predict which patients would progress to ophthalmopathy, the study relied on TCR beta repertoire signatures. In over 5 hyperthyroidism patients, the T-cell repertoire of thyroid tissue was compared with the T-cell repertoire of blood. Once sampling was done, hyperthyroidism patients were given methimazole at a starting dose of 30 mg daily, while ophthalmopathy patients were given high-dose intravenous methylprednisolone. Broad study findings and their caveats: In validation, the model predicted ophthalmopathy progression with about 71% sensitivity and 72.22% specificity; 12 predicted patients were CT-confirmed with GO in a median of approximately six months. In cross-validation, the 13-signature model distinguished ophthalmopathy from stable hyperthyroidism with approximately 90% sensitivity and 81.08% specificity, while in the test set the corresponding values were roughly 80% and 75%. Sample size was not predetermined statistically, and investigators were not blinded to group allocation. Most of the expanded thyroid clonotypes with a frequency above 0.001 were also detected in blood, and it was suggested that the thyroid immune response may be reflected by blood repertoires.

A patient counted as having stable hyperthyroidism if there was no progression to ophthalmopathy within 18 months of follow-up. The hyperthyroidism patients were 18 to 65 years old and newly diagnosed, with a disease duration of less than 2 months. Anyone with other autoimmune diseases, uncontrolled infections, pregnancy or lactation was excluded from the study. Clinical symptoms, serum thyroxine, TRAb, thyroid ultrasound and orbital computed tomography formed the basis of the diagnosis. PBMCs were isolated from around 10 ml of fresh peripheral blood by Ficoll-Paque density gradient centrifugation. Trizol reagent was used to extract the total RNA, and its quality was then checked on an Agilent 2100 Bioanalyzer. TCR beta CDR3 regions were amplified from RNA transcripts for repertoire sequencing. The first round was an RT-PCR using HTBI primers with the Qiagen OneStep RT-PCR kit, and this first round was followed by a second-round multiplex PCR, then size selection and purification. The libraries underwent paired-end sequencing with 100 bp reads on an Illumina HiSeq2000. As for how the authors treated the data: Reads were processed with SOAPnuke, discarding reads with adapters, uncalled bases, mean Phred below 15, or no exact constant-primer or identifier match. High-quality paired reads were merged with COPE v1.2.5. Unique nucleotide sequences were defined as clonotypes and aligned to IMGT TRB V, D and J references using MiTCR v1.1. The analysis was limited to V-J combinations with a frequency above 0.0001, which together covered 99.2% of repertoires. A TCR clonal expansion and chaos score per V-J combination was defined as the ratio of F50 clonal expansion to chaos observed in the TCRdist matrix. Welch's t-statistics and random forest were used to reduce the features to approximately 13 V-J combinations, which were then used as input to a naive Bayes classifier. Thyroid-blood repertoire similarity was quantified with the Morisita-Horn index. TCRdb cleaned the public reads at Q25 with fastp, built clones with MiXCR and kept in-frame beta chains. Records with the same CDR3 protein are collapsed into one entry carrying the most frequent genes and DNA. TCRdb's processing, not the study's, gives the V and J calls here. The sample has hundreds of thousands of distinct CDR3 sequences on record, roughly 21% of them singletons. The ten largest clones capture roughly 3% of the sample.

The CDR3 measures 16 amino acids from cysteine to phenylalanine. Of all the DNA, just the CDR3 is kept, 48 bases in frame from base 1. CDR1 MNHEY and CDR2 SVGAGI were looked up in the germline V gene. V loses 2 bases of germline sequence and J loses 6 bases, and the interval between the two ends is 16 bases. On this clonotype itself: Which antigen it targets is not known. No qualities accompany the bases; no much larger clone lies one base away.

Sequenced sample: peripheral blood. The chain joins TRBV6-5 to TRBJ2-2, with no D gene named confidently. The receptor was isolated from a woman younger than 35 with stable Graves' hyperthyroidism. Donor details come from another sample of the same person, matched by shared clones. The nucleotides are TGTGCCAGCAGTTACGACGCCAGCCCAAGCCCCGGGGAGCTGTTTTTT. Its translation reads: CASSYDASPSPGELFF.